Below, 22 T cell receptor beta chains from the same sample are listed, as sequenced in a study of post-analysis software for immune sequencing data. Whole-study findings and limits: In patients, TRBV5-6, TRBV5-1 and TRBV20-1 belonged to roughly 5 TRBV segments found more frequently than in controls.

Their antigens are not known. Tagging with unique molecular identifiers was a feature of the TCR beta cDNA libraries. TCRdb passed the PCR reads through MiXCR, listing each CDR3 protein once. The table lists over 700,000 distinct CDR3 sequences, roughly 27% of them singletons, with approximately 0.55% in the top ten. The source material was blood. These TCRs come from a girl aged 10-17 years with multiple sclerosis.

The chain employs TRBV10-3 and TRBJ1-2, with 7 bases identical to TRBD1. Per germline, CDR1 ENHRY and CDR2 SYGVKD. This CDR3 comprises 17 residues. V lost 6 bases, J lost 4 bases, and 17 bases stayed unmatched. CDR3 nucleotides: TGTGCCATCAGCCAAGGGGGCAGCTTTAGGTTATTCTATGGCTACACCTTC. Residues: CAISQGGSFRLFYGYTF.

This clonotype has only a few counts. The V gene is TRBV12-3 or TRBV12-4, the J gene TRBJ2-3, with 10 bases matching TRBD2. With 3 bases clipped from V and 2 bases from J, the junction kept 8 bases outside the gene matches. The CDR3 contains 17 residues. CDR3 nucleotide sequence: TGTGCCAGCAGTTTCTCATTAGCGGGAGGTTCCACAGATACGCAGTATTTT. Protein sequence: CASSFSLAGGSTDTQYF.

CDR3: CASRRGQFEAFF. The DNA for the CDR3 is TGTGCCAGCAGACGAGGACAGTTTGAAGCTTTCTTT. The chain links TRBV5-5 to TRBJ1-1, with D perhaps TRBD1 (6 bases). V lost 5 bases and J lost 7, with 12 bases in between. CDR3 length equals 12 residues. Germline V gives CDR1 SGHKS, CDR2 YYEKEE (reference sequence). The full variable domain, in which reference TRBV5-5 and TRBJ1-1 provide the parts outside the CDR3, is DAGVTQSPTHLIKTRGQQVTLRCSPISGHKSVSWYQQVLGQGPQFIFQYYEKEERGRGNFPDRFSARQFPNYSSELNVNALLLGDSALYLCASRRGQFEAFFGQGTRLTVV.

The chain is built from TRBV7-6 and TRBJ1-2, with 8 bases matching TRBD1. In germline, CDR1 is SGHVS, CDR2 FNYEAQ. The CDR3 length is 15 residues. With 4 bases clipped from V and 2 bases from J, the junction kept 6 bases outside the gene matches. This chain's CDR3 is CASSSQGGQNYGYTF. The CDR3 DNA is TGTGCCAGCAGCTCACAGGGGGGACAGAACTATGGCTACACCTTC.

This clonotype has just a few counts. This chain uses TRBV27 with TRBJ2-2, with D uncertain. This CDR3 has 13 residues. CDR1 and CDR2 from the germline V gene are MNHEY and SMNVEV (reference sequence). V was trimmed by 5 bases and J by 1 base, leaving 5 bases between them. The CDR3 loop is CASSTKNTGELFF. The CDR3 DNA is TGTGCCAGCAGTACGAAGAACACCGGGGAGCTGTTTTTT.

This clonotype turned up a few times. The chain is built from TRBV11-2 and TRBJ2-1; maybe TRBD2 (5 bases). CDR3 size: 15 residues. Looked up from germline, CDR1 is SGHAT and CDR2 is FQNNGV. The V end lost 5 bases, the J end lost 6 bases, and 17 bases lay between the germline ends. The CDR3 here is CASSLFSVLPNEQFF. CDR3 DNA sequence: TGTGCCAGCAGCCTATTTAGCGTCCTTCCCAATGAGCAGTTCTTC.

The gene calls are TRBV27 and TRBJ2-5; D gene ambiguous. This CDR3 spans 13 amino acids. CDR1 and CDR2 (germline): MNHEY, SMNVEV (reference sequence). Trimming cost V 5 bases and J 11 bases, with 18 bases left between them. CDR3 DNA sequence: TGTGCCAGCAGTCGGGCAGGAATAGACGGGCAGTACTTC. This sequence encodes CASSRAGIDGQYF.

The rearrangement uses TRBV15 and TRBJ1-5; D is unclear. CDR1 and CDR2 from the germline V gene are LNHNV and YYDKDF (reference sequence). This CDR3 region has 18 residues. V lost 5 bases and J lost 1, with 21 bases in between. The CDR3 DNA follows: TGTGCCACCAGCTCCGTCGGTTTGCCGATCATCAGCAATCAGCCCCAGCATTTT. It yields the protein CATSSVGLPIISNQPQHF.

This clonotype has more than one count but fewer than ten. V gene TRBV7-2 combines with J gene TRBJ2-5, with 8 nucleotides matching TRBD2. The junction had 6 bases not matched to a gene; V was cut back by 3 bases and J by 0 bases. From germline, CDR1 is SGHTA and CDR2 FQGNSA. The CDR3 has 16 amino acids. CDR3 sequence reads: CASSLGGGRYQETQYF. The CDR3 nucleotides are TGTGCCAGCAGCTTGGGCGGCGGGAGGTACCAAGAGACCCAGTACTTC.

V and J are TRBV12-3 or TRBV12-4 and TRBJ2-5; D unclear. The CDR3 length is 14 residues. With 4 bases removed from V and 11 bases from J, the gap between germline ends came to 20 bases. The CDR3 DNA is TGTGCCAGCAGTTCAACCGCGACCTACAATGAGCAGTACTTC. Protein product: CASSSTATYNEQYF.

The chain carries TRBV7-2 and TRBJ2-3; the match to TRBD1 covers 7 bases. Unmatched junction bases numbered 6, after V lost 3 bases and J lost 6 bases. The CDR3 contains 14 residues. Looked up from germline, CDR1 is SGHTA and CDR2 is FQGNSA. In nucleotides, the CDR3 is TGTGCCAGCAGCTTCAACATCAGGGGGGATACGCAGTATTTT. Its protein is CASSFNIRGDTQYF.

This clonotype was seen a single time. A much larger clone differs by one base, so this may be a read error. The chain uses TRBV5-1 and TRBJ1-2; D call uncertain. CDR3 length: 13 amino acids. In germline, CDR1 is SGHRS, CDR2 YFSETQ. This CDR3 is CASSLLDGYAYTF. In nucleotides, the CDR3 is TGCGCCAGCAGCTTGTTGGACGGCTATGCCTACACCTTC.

This clonotype was seen only a few times. This chain joins TRBV9 and TRBJ2-1; TRBD2 agrees at 7 bases. This CDR3 region has 14 residues. The V and J ends lost 3 bases and 8 bases, in that order; junction bases with no gene match: 8. Germline V lookup: CDR1 SGDLS, CDR2 YYNGEE. CDR3: CASSGGGIQDEQFF. DNA for the CDR3: TGTGCCAGCAGCGGGGGGGGGATTCAGGATGAGCAGTTCTTC.

In its sample, this clonotype was seen a few times. This chain uses TRBV4-1 with TRBJ1-4; D might be TRBD1 (6 bases). Per the germline V gene, CDR1 is MGHRA and CDR2 is YSYEKL. Between the trimmed V and J ends, which lost 1 base and 7 bases, there was a span of 19 bases. CDR3 length equals 17 residues. The CDR3 sequence: CASSQAGGGRMGEKLFF. The CDR3 region has the DNA TGCGCCAGCAGCCAAGCTGGTGGGGGGCGCATGGGTGAAAAACTGTTTTTT.

This clonotype was counted only a few times. The chain combines TRBV12-3 or TRBV12-4 with TRBJ2-5; TRBD2 matches 10 bases. After removal of 6 bases from V and 5 bases from J, the junction contained 9 bases not matched to a gene. There are 15 residues in the CDR3. CDR3 sequence (DNA): TGTGCCAGCAGCTTGACTAGCGGGCGCCCGGAGACCCAGTACTTC. Protein: CASSLTSGRPETQYF.

This clonotype has a single count. The J gene is TRBJ2-1, the V gene TRBV6-1; D not resolved. Germline V lookup: CDR1 MNHNS, CDR2 SASEGT. Trimming took off 3 bases at V and 10 bases at J, with 7 bases between the two ends. The CDR3 covers 11 residues. The CDR3 loop reads CASSDLDEQFF. DNA of the CDR3: TGTGCCAGCAGTGATTTGGACGAGCAGTTCTTC.

The chain carries TRBV5-1 and TRBJ1-1, with D hard to call. This CDR3 comprises 15 residues. CDR1 SGHRS and CDR2 YFSETQ come from the germline V gene. Trimming pared 3 bases from V and 1 base from J, leaving 13 bases between. DNA for the CDR3: TGCGCCAGCAGCTCGCGGGGTTCACAGAACACTGAAGCTTTCTTT. This codes for CASSSRGSQNTEAFF.

The sample holds a few counts of this clonotype. Here the CDR3 DNA reads TGCAGCCGCAGCCGGACAGCCAACACTGAAGCTTTCTTT. Translating it yields CSRSRTANTEAFF. The V call is TRBV20-1, the J call TRBJ1-1, with D possibly matching TRBD1 (6 bases). This CDR3 is built from 13 residues. From germline, CDR1 is DFQATT and CDR2 SNEGSKA (reference sequence).

CDR3 protein: CGAYRSYNEQFF. In DNA form, the CDR3 reads TGCGGCGCCTATCGATCTTACAATGAGCAGTTCTTC. The chain combines TRBV29-1 with TRBJ2-1; D remains unclear. The germline V gene encodes CDR1 SQVTM and CDR2 ANQGSEA. CDR3 length: 12 residues.

This clonotype was observed many times. The chain employs TRBV5-1 and TRBJ2-3, with 11 bases matching TRBD2. Germline V gene sequence: CDR1 SGHRS, CDR2 YFSETQ. V was pared by 4 bases and J by 3 bases, with 4 bases of the junction left unmatched. This CDR3 region has 15 residues. This CDR3 is CASSSSSGRTDTQYF. In nucleotides, the CDR3 is TGCGCCAGCAGCAGCTCTAGCGGGAGGACAGATACGCAGTATTTT.

This chain connects TRBV6-5 to TRBJ1-2, with D perhaps TRBD1 (5 bases). V gave up 6 bases and J gave up 3 bases, with 17 bases separating them. Germline-derived CDR1 and CDR2 are MNHEY and SVGAGI. This CDR3 region has 15 residues. CDR3 DNA sequence: TGTGCCAGCAGGGGGGTCTTTGAGGGAGACTATGGCTACACCTTC. Translation: CASRGVFEGDYGYTF.

V is TRBV5-1 and J is TRBJ1-4, with D perhaps matching TRBD1 (5 bases). Per germline, CDR1 SGHRS and CDR2 YFSETQ. The CDR3 has 15 residues. V was cut by 4 bases and J by 10 bases, with 20 bases left in between. The CDR3 loop is CASSRLRGGDGKLFF. As DNA, the CDR3 is TGCGCCAGCAGCCGCCTGAGGGGAGGGGACGGAAAACTGTTTTTT.